Listed below are T cell receptor beta chains from one sample, sequenced in a study of identifying expanded T cells in peripheral blood. TCRdb keeps only in-frame clones here, not all; method: immunoSEQ multiplex PCR. The sample carries 90,000 or so clones, 88% recorded once. Source material: blood. These receptors were taken from a person between 18 and 75 years old in good health. Both conserved end residues are part of each CDR3. Fields, in order: V gene, J gene, CDR3 length, D gene, clone size, CDR3 protein, CDR3 DNA. D genes are given only for firm matches. For some rows the clone size is stated as once, few or many, or as a class when expanded; others skip it.

>TRBV5-1|TRBJ1-4|14|TRBD1|few
CASSAGQGNEKLFF
TGCGCCAGCAGCGCGGGACAGGGGAATGAAAAACTGTTTTTT
>TRBV28|TRBJ1-5|15|-|-
CASSLGAISNQPQHF
TGTGCCAGCAGTCTTGGGGCGATTAGCAATCAGCCCCAGCATTTT
>TRBV4-3|TRBJ2-7|14|-|-
CASSQSRVTTSQYF
TGCGCCAGCAGCCAGTCCAGGGTAACCACCAGCCAGTACTTC
>TRBV9|TRBJ2-3|12|-|once
CASSVDADTQYF
TGTGCCAGCAGCGTAGACGCAGATACGCAGTATTTT
>TRBV15|TRBJ2-3|21|-|-
CATSRDRGESGEPTLTDTQYF
TGTGCCACCAGCAGAGATAGGGGGGAATCAGGGGAACCCACACTCACAGATACGCAGTATTTT
>TRBV7-9|TRBJ2-7|11|-|-
CASSYGGEQYF
TGTGCCAGCAGCTATGGGGGCGAGCAGTACTTC
>TRBV7-8|TRBJ2-2|16|-|-
CASSPTRALNTGELFF
TGTGCCAGCAGCCCTACCAGGGCACTCAACACCGGGGAGCTGTTTTTT
>TRBV4-3|TRBJ1-4|17|TRBD1|-
CASSQDARGGTGEKLFF
TGCGCCAGCAGCCAAGATGCGAGGGGAGGGACAGGGGAAAAACTGTTTTTT
>TRBV7-2|TRBJ1-2|17|TRBD1|-
CASSLAGTGASYYGYTF
TGTGCCAGCAGCTTAGCGGGGACAGGGGCCTCATACTATGGCTACACCTTC
>TRBV6-5|TRBJ2-3|13|-|-
CASSDYSTDTQYF
TGTGCCAGCAGTGACTATAGCACAGATACGCAGTATTTT
>TRBV5-1|TRBJ2-5|16|TRBD2|once
CASSLGPSGAGETQYF
TGCGCCAGCAGCTTGGGGCCTAGCGGGGCGGGGGAGACCCAGTACTTC
>TRBV7-9|TRBJ2-3|12|-|-
CASSWGTDTQYF
TGTGCCAGCAGCTGGGGCACAGATACGCAGTATTTT
>TRBV10-2|TRBJ2-5|16|TRBD2|-
CASSSQLAGPQETQYF
TGCGCCAGCAGTTCTCAACTAGCGGGACCCCAAGAGACCCAGTACTTC
>TRBV7-2|TRBJ2-1|13|-|-
CASSLGRANEQFF
TGTGCCAGCAGCTTAGGAAGGGCGAATGAGCAGTTCTTC
>TRBV29-1|TRBJ2-3|16|TRBD2|-
CSVGAGGLPVTDTQYF
TGCAGCGTTGGCGCGGGGGGGCTCCCTGTCACAGATACGCAGTATTTT
>TRBV6-5|TRBJ1-2|14|-|-
CASRRDNPLYGYTF
TGTGCCAGCAGGAGAGATAACCCTCTCTATGGCTACACCTTC
>TRBV4-3|TRBJ2-6|18|TRBD1|-
CASSQTLRTGFGANVLTF
TGCGCCAGCAGCCAAACCCTCCGGACAGGGTTCGGGGCCAACGTCCTGACTTTC
>TRBV7-2|TRBJ1-2|13|TRBD1|once
CASSTGQGGGYTF
TGTGCCAGCAGCACCGGACAGGGCGGCGGCTACACCTTC
>TRBV28|TRBJ2-5|10|-|-
CASSSGTQYF
TGTGCCAGCAGTTCGGGGACCCAGTACTTC
>TRBV4-1|TRBJ2-2|18|TRBD2|-
CASSPSPLAGTNTGELFF
TGCGCCAGCAGCCCGAGTCCCCTAGCGGGGACGAACACCGGGGAGCTGTTTTTT
>TRBV7-9|TRBJ1-1|17|-|-
CASSSTPDVRTGTEAFF
TGTGCCAGCAGCTCTACACCAGACGTCAGGACGGGCACTGAAGCTTTCTTT
>TRBV7-9|TRBJ2-5|13|-|-
CASSPGAVETQYF
TGTGCCAGCAGCCCAGGGGCGGTAGAGACCCAGTACTTC
>TRBV5-6|TRBJ2-7|16|-|-
CASSSREAALLYAQYF
TGTGCCAGCAGCTCGCGCGAAGCGGCTTTATTATATGCGCAGTACTTC
>TRBV4-1|TRBJ2-1|17|-|-
CASSHDYRRSSYNEQFF
TGCGCCAGCAGCCACGATTACCGACGCAGCTCCTACAATGAGCAGTTCTTC
>TRBV9|TRBJ1-2|16|TRBD1|-
CASSPRTGVPNYGYTF
TGTGCCAGCAGCCCGCGGACAGGAGTCCCTAACTATGGCTACACCTTC
>TRBV28|TRBJ2-5|15|TRBD2|once
CASSPRGLAEETQYF
TGTGCCAGCAGTCCGCGAGGACTAGCGGAGGAGACCCAGTACTTC
>TRBV11-2|TRBJ1-6|15|-|few
CASSLREGSNSPLHF
TGTGCCAGCAGCTTAAGAGAGGGTTCGAATTCACCCCTCCACTTT
>TRBV7-9|TRBJ1-2|12|-|-
CASSGITQGYTF
TGTGCCAGCAGCGGGATCACACAGGGCTACACCTTC
>TRBV5-6|TRBJ2-3|16|-|-
CASTTRRRSSTDTQYF
TGTGCCAGCACCACCCGAAGGCGGTCTAGCACAGATACGCAGTATTTT
>TRBV30|TRBJ2-2|15|TRBD1|-
CAWAEGATNTGELFF
TGTGCCTGGGCCGAGGGGGCTACGAACACCGGGGAGCTGTTTTTT
>TRBV7-9|TRBJ1-1|16|TRBD1|-
CASSQIPTGKNTEAFF
TGTGCCAGCAGCCAAATCCCGACAGGGAAGAACACTGAAGCTTTCTTT